These T cell receptor beta chains were read from a single sample in a study of vaccination and CD4 T cells after COVID-19. Their target antigens are unknown. TCRdb re-analysed the PCR reads in MiXCR, keeping a single row per CDR3 protein. The sample contains around 20,000 distinct CDR3 sequences, 55% to 60% of which appear only once. This specimen consisted of CD4+ T cells from blood, cultured in vitro, obtained after SARS-CoV-2 vaccination. The receptor set was obtained from a human donor who had recovered from COVID-19. The CDR3 runs from the conserved cysteine through the conserved F or W. A D gene is named only where the DNA matches it firmly. Clone size is stated in some rows and not others, as once, few, many or a class when expanded.

V	D	J	size	DNA	CDR3
TRBV5-1	.	TRBJ2-3	.	TGCGCCAGCAGCACCTCAGGGGGCACAGATACGCAGTATTTT	CASSTSGGTDTQYF
TRBV6-5	.	TRBJ1-2	once	TGTGCCAGCAGTTACTCGGCAGGGGCCCCGAACTATGGCTACACCTTC	CASSYSAGAPNYGYTF
TRBV29-1	.	TRBJ2-3	.	TGCAGCGTTGAGAAAGGCACAGATACGCAGTATTTT	CSVEKGTDTQYF
TRBV24-1	.	TRBJ2-1	.	TGTGCCACCAGTGATGGGAACCCTCGGGGTGAGCAGTTCTTC	CATSDGNPRGEQFF
TRBV20-1	TRBD1	TRBJ1-1	.	TGCAGTGCTCTAGAGGGGGCCATAAACACTGAAGCTTTCTTT	CSALEGAINTEAFF
TRBV7-2	.	TRBJ2-7	once	TGTGCCAGCAGCTTAAGGAGACTAGACCCCTACGAGCAGTACTTC	CASSLRRLDPYEQYF
TRBV20-1	TRBD1	TRBJ1-2	.	TGCAGTGCTAGCCTATCCGGGACAGGGGGCGGCTACACCTTC	CSASLSGTGGGYTF
TRBV11-2	TRBD1	TRBJ1-5	.	TGTGCCAGCAGCCTGGACAGGGATCAGCCCCAGCATTTT	CASSLDRDQPQHF
TRBV7-8	TRBD1	TRBJ1-1	.	TGTGCCAGCAGCTTAGGACAGGGAGCTGAAGCTTTCTTT	CASSLGQGAEAFF
TRBV14	.	TRBJ2-5	.	TGTGCCAGCAGCCAACGGGATTATCAAGAGACCCAGTACTTC	CASSQRDYQETQYF
TRBV19	.	TRBJ1-2	once	TGTGCCAGTCTGCCGACACTAACTAACTATGGCTACACCTTC	CASLPTLTNYGYTF
TRBV20-1	.	TRBJ1-6	.	TGCAGTGCTAGGGGAGACAGAAATTCACCCCTCCACTTT	CSARGDRNSPLHF
TRBV19	.	TRBJ2-2	.	TGTGCCAGTAGTCTCCGGGCCGGGGAGCTGTTTTTT	CASSLRAGELFF
TRBV5-6	.	TRBJ1-6	.	TGTGCCAGCAGCTGGGGGTTCGCGCCTAATTCACCCCTCCACTTT	CASSWGFAPNSPLHF
TRBV24-1	.	TRBJ1-2	.	TGTGCCACCAGTGAGGGACACTATGGCTACACCTTC	CATSEGHYGYTF
TRBV7-2	.	TRBJ1-1	.	TGTGCCAGCAGCTTAGAATCAGGGACCGAAGCTTTCTTT	CASSLESGTEAFF
TRBV6-2/TRBV6-3	.	TRBJ2-5	.	TGTGCCAGCAGTTACTCGAGACCAACGGTGGAGACCCAGTACTTC	CASSYSRPTVETQYF
TRBV7-2	TRBD1	TRBJ1-6	few	TGTGCCAGCAGGCCAGGGGGGGGCGATTCACCCCTCCACTTT	CASRPGGGDSPLHF
TRBV6-1	TRBD1	TRBJ2-3	.	TGTGCCCTCAGGCAGGGGGCTATAGATACGCAGTATTTT	CALRQGAIDTQYF
TRBV7-2	TRBD2	TRBJ2-7	.	TGTGCCAGCAGCACGGGGGTGGAAGCGGGGAGCTCCCGGTACTTC	CASSTGVEAGSSRYF
TRBV7-3	TRBD2	TRBJ2-5	.	TGTGCCAGCAGCTTAGGTAGCGGGGGTCTCCAAGAGACCCAGTACTTC	CASSLGSGGLQETQYF
TRBV2	TRBD1	TRBJ2-2	.	TGTGCCAGCAGTGTGGGGCAGGGGGACACCGGGGAGCTGTTTTTT	CASSVGQGDTGELFF
TRBV28	TRBD1	TRBJ2-2	.	TGTGCCAGCAGGATTTCGACAGGGGGCGCGGGGGCCGGGGAGCTGTTTTTT	CASRISTGGAGAGELFF
TRBV20-1	.	TRBJ1-5	.	TGCAGTGCTACCACCGGGGGAAGGGGAGGGAATCAGCCCCAGCATTTT	CSATTGGRGGNQPQHF
TRBV10-3	.	TRBJ2-7	.	TGTGCCAGCAGTGAAGGGCCCTTGAGCACCTACGAGCAGTACTTC	CASSEGPLSTYEQYF
TRBV20-1	TRBD2	TRBJ2-5	.	TGCAGTGCTAGAGATCGGACTAGCGGGGTAGAGACCCAGTACTTC	CSARDRTSGVETQYF
TRBV10-3	TRBD1	TRBJ1-2	.	TGTGCCATCAGTCCATCCGGGACAGGGAACAACTATGGCTACACCTTC	CAISPSGTGNNYGYTF
TRBV6-1	TRBD1	TRBJ2-7	.	TGTGCCAGCAGTGAAGAAGGACAGGGGTTCACCTACGAGCAGTACTTC	CASSEEGQGFTYEQYF
TRBV7-2	.	TRBJ2-7	.	TGTGCCAGCAGCCCACAGGCAGGGAGGAACGAGCAGTACTTC	CASSPQAGRNEQYF
TRBV30	.	TRBJ2-2	.	TGTGCCTGGAGACCAAGAGGGACGAGCACCGGGGAGCTGTTTTTT	CAWRPRGTSTGELFF
TRBV20-1	TRBD1	TRBJ1-2	.	TGCAGTGCTAGGAAGACAGGGGGCGTGCATGGCTACACCTTC	CSARKTGGVHGYTF
TRBV6-2/TRBV6-3	.	TRBJ1-5	few	TGTGCCAGCAGAAGGGTAGAGCTAGATCAGCCCCAGCATTTT	CASRRVELDQPQHF
TRBV27	.	TRBJ1-3	few	TGTGCCAGCAGTTCGGTGACTGTTGGAAACACCATATATTTT	CASSSVTVGNTIYF
TRBV19	TRBD1	TRBJ1-2	.	TGTGCCAGTAGTATGCAGGGGGTCGTCTATGGCTACACCTTC	CASSMQGVVYGYTF
TRBV6-1	TRBD1	TRBJ2-4	.	TGTGCCAGCAGTCGACCGCCCGGGACAGGGGGCGGCAAAAACATTCAGTACTTC	CASSRPPGTGGGKNIQYF
TRBV7-2	TRBD2	TRBJ2-1	.	TGTGCCAGCAGCTTAGGTAGCGGGAGGGCCCACAATGAGCAGTTCTTC	CASSLGSGRAHNEQFF
TRBV27	.	TRBJ1-1	.	TGTGCCAGCAGTCAAGGACAGAGAAACACTGAAGCTTTCTTT	CASSQGQRNTEAFF
TRBV7-9	TRBD1	TRBJ1-3	few	TGTGCCAGCAGCCGACAGGGCGCCTCTGGAAACACCATATATTTT	CASSRQGASGNTIYF
TRBV10-3	TRBD1	TRBJ1-2	once	TGTGCCATCAGTGGCGAACAGGGGGCATATGGCTACACCTTC	CAISGEQGAYGYTF
TRBV5-5	.	TRBJ2-5	.	TGTGCCAGCAGCTTGAAGGGGGAGTGGGAGACCCAGTACTTC	CASSLKGEWETQYF
TRBV6-1	.	TRBJ1-1	few	TGTGCCAGCACCGCTGGGAGGAACACTGAAGCTTTCTTT	CASTAGRNTEAFF
TRBV12-3/TRBV12-4	.	TRBJ1-1	.	TGTGCCAGCAGTTTAGTTGGCGGCACTGAAGCTTTCTTT	CASSLVGGTEAFF
TRBV11-2	.	TRBJ2-1	.	TGTGCCAGCAGCATTATAGGGGTAGGGGGGGGAGCCTACAATGAGCAGTTCTTC	CASSIIGVGGGAYNEQFF
TRBV28	.	TRBJ2-3	medium-sized	TGTGCCAGCAGTCTGGGTCGGGCAGTTAGTGTTCTAGATACGCAGTATTTT	CASSLGRAVSVLDTQYF
TRBV19	.	TRBJ1-1	few	TGTGCCAGTAGTATAGCAGGTGGGAATACTGAAGCTTTCTTT	CASSIAGGNTEAFF
TRBV7-9	.	TRBJ1-2	.	TGTGCCAGCAGCTTAGAACGAGGGTCTTTTGGCTACACCTTC	CASSLERGSFGYTF
TRBV5-1	.	TRBJ2-5	few	TGCGCCAGTCAGGGGAGAGAGACCCAGTACTTC	CASQGRETQYF
TRBV6-1	.	TRBJ1-5	few	TGTGCCAGCAGCAACGGGCCGAATCAGCCCCAGCATTTT	CASSNGPNQPQHF
TRBV7-2	.	TRBJ2-7	.	TGTGCCAGCAGCACCGGGACACCTAAATTCTACGAGCAGTACTTC	CASSTGTPKFYEQYF